Detailed here is one T cell receptor beta chain. Trimming stripped 0 bases from V and 0 bases from J, with 14 bases between. The CDR3 length is 17 residues. The germline V gene has CDR1 MNHEY and CDR2 SMNVEV (reference sequence). This specimen comes from a study of T cell changes during pregnancy in multiple sclerosis. Some clones are missing from TCRdb's copy, which holds only in-frame ones; the method was immunoSEQ multiplex PCR. The sample has about 41,000 clones, about 89% seen once; the top ten hold more than 0.6%. This receptor was obtained from a female donor with multiple sclerosis, enrolled in a pregnancy study. Sequences were derived from CD4+ T cells from peripheral blood mononuclear cells, sampled in the first trimester of pregnancy. The rearrangement links TRBV27 to TRBJ1-1; D remains ambiguous. DNA for the CDR3: TGTGCCAGCAGTTTATCGAGAAGTCACAGCTTGAACACTGAAGCTTTCTTT. Residues: CASSLSRSHSLNTEAFF.